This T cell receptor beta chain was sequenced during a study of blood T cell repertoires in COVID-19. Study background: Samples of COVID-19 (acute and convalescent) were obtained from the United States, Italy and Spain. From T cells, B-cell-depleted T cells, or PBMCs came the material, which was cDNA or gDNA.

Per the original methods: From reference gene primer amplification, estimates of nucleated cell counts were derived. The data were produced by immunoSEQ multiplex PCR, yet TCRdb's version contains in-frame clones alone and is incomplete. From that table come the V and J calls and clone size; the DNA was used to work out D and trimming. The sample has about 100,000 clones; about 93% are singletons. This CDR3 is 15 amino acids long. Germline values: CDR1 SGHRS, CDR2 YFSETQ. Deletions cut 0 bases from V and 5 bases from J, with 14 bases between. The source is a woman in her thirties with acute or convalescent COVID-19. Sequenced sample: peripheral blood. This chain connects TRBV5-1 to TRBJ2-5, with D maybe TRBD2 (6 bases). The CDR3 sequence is CASSLAEGSGETQYF. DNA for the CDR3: TGCGCCAGCAGCTTGGCGGAGGGGTCAGGGGAGACCCAGTACTTC.